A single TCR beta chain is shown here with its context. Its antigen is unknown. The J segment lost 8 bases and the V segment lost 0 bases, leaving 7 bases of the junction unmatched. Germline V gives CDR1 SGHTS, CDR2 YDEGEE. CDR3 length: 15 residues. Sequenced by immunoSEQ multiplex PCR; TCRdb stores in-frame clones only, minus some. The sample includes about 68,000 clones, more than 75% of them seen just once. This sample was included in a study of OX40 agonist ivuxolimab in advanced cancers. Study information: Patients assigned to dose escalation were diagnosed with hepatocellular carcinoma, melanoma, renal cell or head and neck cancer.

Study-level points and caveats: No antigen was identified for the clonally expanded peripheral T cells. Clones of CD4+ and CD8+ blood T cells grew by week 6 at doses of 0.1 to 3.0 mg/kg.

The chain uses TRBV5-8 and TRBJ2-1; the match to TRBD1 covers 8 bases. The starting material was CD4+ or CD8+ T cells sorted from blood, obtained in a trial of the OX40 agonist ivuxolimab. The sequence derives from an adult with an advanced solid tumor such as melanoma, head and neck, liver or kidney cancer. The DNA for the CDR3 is TGTGCCAGCAGCTTGGCCCCAGGGGGCAGGGATGAGCAGTTCTTC. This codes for CASSLAPGGRDEQFF.